This T cell receptor (beta chain) was captured in a study of blood T cell repertoires in COVID-19 (dated by TCRdb to about 2020). Study-wide context: The collaborator samples originated in the United States, Italy and Spain and spanned the acute and convalescent phases of COVID-19. The material from the prospective study consisted of cDNA or gDNA derived from T cells, B-cell-depleted T cells, or PBMCs. Deeply sampled blood TCRbeta repertoires from subjects exposed to, actively infected with, or recovered from COVID-19 were included in the dataset. The repertoires were released in a freely available public database intended as a resource for research on the immune response to SARS-CoV-2. Samples came from the ongoing ImmuneRACE study (first 160 participants) plus 1,254 subjects from 6 global collaborators. The sample metadata nearly always contained a de-identified subject ID, COVID-19 status, age in years and sex. HLA class I and class II types, where available, came from metadata supplied by the sample provider rather than from assay-based typing. The study at large found these results: Clinical and demographic metadata were provided uncurated, with the amount varying by source and participant.

Reading from cysteine to phenylalanine, the CDR3 counts 15 amino acids. CDR3 DNA only is kept here, 45 bases in frame from base 1. Compared with germline, V lacks 4 bases and J lacks 2 bases; bases without a gene match: 8. The germline V gene gives CDR1 as SQVTM and CDR2 as ANQGSEA. In the case of this clone: What antigen it recognizes has not been identified. No base quality values were provided; no much bigger clone lies one nucleotide off.

TCRbeta CDR3 regions were amplified from genomic DNA using the immunoSEQ Assay, a bias-controlled multiplex PCR. On the study's bioinformatics: The number of nucleated cells in each sample was estimated by amplification of reference gene primers within the assay. To quantify the absolute abundance of each unique TCRbeta CDR3 rearrangement, sequence reads were collapsed and filtered. Productive Simpson clonality was computed per sample as the square root of Simpson's diversity index over productive rearrangements. The table was pulled from immuneACCESS by TCRdb, which kept in-frame rearrangements only. Such tables lose some clones; where checked, under half of the loss comes from unresolved V genes, and the rest has no known cause. The V and J calls and clone size were taken over from that table, and D and trimming were inferred from the DNA. Present in this sample are roughly 200,000 clones, about 81% of which were seen just once. 7.8% of the sample rests with the top ten.

One collaborating source in Seattle enrolled patients while the patients were actively infected and followed the patients over time throughout the course of disease. The collaborating institutions used their own protocols to collect whole blood in K2EDTA tubes. For TCRbeta analysis, collaborators shipped samples as frozen whole blood, isolated PBMCs, or DNA extracted from either of those sample types. This TCR was sampled from a woman aged 55 to 70 with COVID-19, enrolled during active disease. Recombination connected TRBV29-1 to TRBJ2-7; 10 bases in between match TRBD2. Source material: peripheral blood. CDR3 region: CSVVIGLAETYEQYF. The bases are TGCAGCGTTGTGATAGGACTAGCGGAAACCTACGAGCAGTACTTC.